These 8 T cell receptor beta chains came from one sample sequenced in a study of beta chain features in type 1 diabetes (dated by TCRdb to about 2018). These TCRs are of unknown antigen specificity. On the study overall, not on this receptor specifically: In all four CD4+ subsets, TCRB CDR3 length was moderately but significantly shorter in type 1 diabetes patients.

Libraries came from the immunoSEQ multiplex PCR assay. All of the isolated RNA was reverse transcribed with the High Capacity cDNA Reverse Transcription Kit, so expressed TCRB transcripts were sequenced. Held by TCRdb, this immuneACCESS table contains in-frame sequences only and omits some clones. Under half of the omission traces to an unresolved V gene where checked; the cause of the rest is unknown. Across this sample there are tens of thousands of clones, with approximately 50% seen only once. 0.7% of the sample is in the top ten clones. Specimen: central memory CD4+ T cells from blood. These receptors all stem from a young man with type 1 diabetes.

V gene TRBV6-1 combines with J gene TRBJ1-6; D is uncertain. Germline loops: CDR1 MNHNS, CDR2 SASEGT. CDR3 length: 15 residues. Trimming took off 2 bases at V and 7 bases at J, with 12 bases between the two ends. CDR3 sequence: CASSEPRFGNSPLHF. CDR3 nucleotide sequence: TGTGCCAGCAGTGAACCCCGATTCGGGAATTCACCCCTCCACTTT.

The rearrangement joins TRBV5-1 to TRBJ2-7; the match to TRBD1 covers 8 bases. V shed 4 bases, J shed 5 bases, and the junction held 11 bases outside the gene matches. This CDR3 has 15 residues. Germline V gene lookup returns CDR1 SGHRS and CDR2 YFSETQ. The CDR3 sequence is CASSPWVDRGDEQYF. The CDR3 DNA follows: TGCGCCAGCAGCCCCTGGGTTGACAGGGGCGACGAGCAGTACTTC.

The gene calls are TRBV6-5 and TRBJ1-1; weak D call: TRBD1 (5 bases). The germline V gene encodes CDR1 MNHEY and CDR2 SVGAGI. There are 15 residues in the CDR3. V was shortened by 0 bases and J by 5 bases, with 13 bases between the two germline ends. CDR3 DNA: TGTGCCAGCAGTTACTCGATAAGGGGCCGGACTGAAGCTTTCTTT. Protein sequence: CASSYSIRGRTEAFF.

CDR3 in amino acids: CASSSIGTVPQETQYF. CDR3 in DNA: TGTGCCAGCAGTTCCATCGGGACAGTTCCTCAAGAGACCCAGTACTTC. V usage is TRBV6-5 and J usage is TRBJ2-5; 7 nucleotides align to TRBD1. Germline lookup yields CDR1 MNHEY and CDR2 SVGAGI. The CDR3 runs 16 residues. The trim removed 4 bases at V and 2 bases at J, leaving 10 bases unmatched.

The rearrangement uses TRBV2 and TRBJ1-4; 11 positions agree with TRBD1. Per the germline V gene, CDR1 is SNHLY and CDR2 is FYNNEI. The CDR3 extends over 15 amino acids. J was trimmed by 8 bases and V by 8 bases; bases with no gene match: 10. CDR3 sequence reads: CASRRTGGGGEKLFF. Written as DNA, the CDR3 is TGTGCCAGCCGACGGACAGGGGGCGGGGGAGAAAAACTGTTTTTT.

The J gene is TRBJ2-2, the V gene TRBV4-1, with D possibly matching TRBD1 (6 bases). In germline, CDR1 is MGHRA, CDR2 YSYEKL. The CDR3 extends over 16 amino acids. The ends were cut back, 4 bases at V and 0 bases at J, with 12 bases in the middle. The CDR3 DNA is TGCGCCAGCAGCCGAGAGGGACATACGAACACCGGGGAGCTGTTTTTT. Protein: CASSREGHTNTGELFF.

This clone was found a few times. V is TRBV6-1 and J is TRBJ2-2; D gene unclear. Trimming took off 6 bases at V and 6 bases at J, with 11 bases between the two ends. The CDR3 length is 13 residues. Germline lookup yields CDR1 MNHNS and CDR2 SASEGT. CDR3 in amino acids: CASSPIGSGELFF. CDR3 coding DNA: TGTGCCAGCAGCCCGATCGGGTCCGGGGAGCTGTTTTTT.

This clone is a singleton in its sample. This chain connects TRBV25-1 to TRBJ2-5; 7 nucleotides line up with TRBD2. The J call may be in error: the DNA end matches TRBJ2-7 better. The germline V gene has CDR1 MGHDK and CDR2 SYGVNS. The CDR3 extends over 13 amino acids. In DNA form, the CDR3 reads TGTGCCAGCTGCCCAGCGGGGACCTACGAGCAGTACTTC. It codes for CASCPAGTYEQYF.